One and the same sample provided the 12 T cell receptor beta chains below, sequenced in a study of blood T cell repertoires in COVID-19 (dated by TCRdb to the early 2020s). The library was made by the immunoSEQ multiplex PCR assay. Imported from immuneACCESS, the table was reduced by TCRdb to in-frame sequences with V and J called. These copies leave out some clones; in studies compared against another copy, an unresolved V gene accounts for under half, and the cause of the remainder is not known. The sample table lists about 200,000 clones, 80% of them with a count of one. The top ten constitute under 8% of the sample. The specimen was peripheral blood. The receptors were gathered from a man in his 60s with acute or convalescent COVID-19.

The chain couples TRBV25-1 to TRBJ1-6, with a tentative D call TRBD1 (6 bases). Trimming pared 2 bases from V and 7 bases from J, leaving 12 bases between. The CDR3 has 15 amino acids. The germline V gene encodes CDR1 MGHDK and CDR2 SYGVNS. The CDR3 sequence: CASSESGTLNSPLHF. The CDR3 DNA sequence: TGTGCCAGCAGTGAAAGCGGGACACTCAATTCACCCCTCCACTTT.

The rearrangement joins TRBV28 to TRBJ1-2, with 8 bases lining up with TRBD1. Germline lookup yields CDR1 MDHEN and CDR2 SYDVKM. The CDR3 runs to 15 residues. With V trimmed by 2 bases and J by 3 bases, 5 bases remained unmatched. CDR3 sequence reads: CASSLGQGWDYGYTF. For the CDR3, the DNA is TGTGCCAGCAGTTTAGGACAGGGTTGGGACTATGGCTACACCTTC.

The rearrangement links TRBV4-1 to TRBJ2-2, with D perhaps matching TRBD2 (6 bases). Germline V CDR1 and CDR2: MGHRA, YSYEKL. The CDR3 loop spans 16 amino acids. Trimming shortened V by 1 base and J by 7 bases, and 16 bases separated the two germline ends. The chain's CDR3 is CASSQGGRGSGGELFF. Written as DNA, the CDR3 is TGCGCCAGCAGCCAAGGGGGACGGGGGAGCGGCGGGGAGCTGTTTTTT.

CDR3 amino acids: CASSWRTSGRLETQYF. DNA for the CDR3: TGCGCCAGCAGCTGGCGGACTAGCGGGAGATTGGAGACCCAGTACTTC. The chain combines TRBV5-1 with TRBJ2-5; 13 bases line up with TRBD2. Germline lookup yields CDR1 SGHRS and CDR2 YFSETQ. Trimming cost V 3 bases and J 5 bases; bases outside gene matches: 7. The CDR3 runs 16 residues. The full variable domain, in which reference TRBV5-1 and TRBJ2-5 provide the parts outside the CDR3, is KAGVTQTPRYLIKTRGQQVTLSCSPISGHRSVSWYQQTPGQGLQFLFEYFSETQRNKGNFPGRFSGRQFSNSRSEMNVSTLELGDSALYLCASSWRTSGRLETQYFGPGTRLLVL.

The chain couples TRBV3-1 (or the pseudogene TRBV3-2) to TRBJ2-1; 10 bases line up with TRBD2. The CDR3 is 17 residues long. V dropped 1 base and J dropped 3; count of bases not matched to a gene: 6. The germline gives CDR1 LGHDT, CDR2 YNNKEL (reference sequence). The CDR3 nucleotides read TGTGCCAGCAGCCAAGTGCAGCGGGGGGGCATCTACAATGAGCAGTTCTTC. This sequence encodes CASSQVQRGGIYNEQFF.

This clone was seen a single time. The rearrangement joins TRBV9 to TRBJ1-3, with D unclear. V lost 3 bases to trimming and J lost 0 bases, with 10 bases between them. The CDR3 covers 15 residues. Germline loops: CDR1 SGDLS, CDR2 YYNGEE. CDR3 sequence: CASSARADSGNTIYF. The CDR3 DNA reads as TGTGCCAGCAGCGCGAGGGCAGACTCTGGAAACACCATATATTTT.

This clone was observed a few times. V and J are TRBV6-6 and TRBJ2-1, with 10 bases that match TRBD2. CDR3 size: 14 residues. Germline CDR1 reads MNHNY; CDR2 reads SVGAGI (reference sequence). V shed 0 bases and J 10 bases; nucleotides not matched to a gene: 3. As DNA, the CDR3 is TGTGCCAGCAGTTACTCGACGACTAGCGGGGAGCAGTTCTTC. It codes for CASSYSTTSGEQFF.

The rearrangement links TRBV18 to TRBJ2-3; 14 nucleotides match TRBD2. From germline, CDR1 is KGHSH and CDR2 LQKENI. With V trimmed by 3 bases and J by 7 bases, 6 bases remained unmatched. The CDR3 consists of 16 residues. CDR3 nucleotides: TGTGCCAGCTCACCCCCGACTAGCGGGAGGGCACATACGCAGTATTTT. It yields the protein CASSPPTSGRAHTQYF.

The CDR3 region has the DNA TGTGCCAGCAGCGTAGAGGCCCAGCGACGCTCTGGAAACACCATATATTTT. It encodes CASSVEAQRRSGNTIYF. The chain uses TRBV9 and TRBJ1-3; D call uncertain. The CDR3 consists of 17 residues. Germline CDR1 and CDR2: SGDLS and YYNGEE. Trimming pared 0 bases from V and 0 bases from J, leaving 13 bases between.

The chain has TRBV9 and TRBJ2-2, with 11 positions matching TRBD2. Germline assignment: CDR1 SGDLS and CDR2 YYNGEE. The V segment lost 5 bases and the J segment 5 bases; nucleotides outside the gene matches: 5. The CDR3 totals 15 residues. The CDR3: CASSIAGGNTGELFF. The CDR3 bases are TGTGCCAGCAGTATAGCGGGGGGGAATACCGGGGAGCTGTTTTTT.

The V gene is TRBV21-1, the J gene TRBJ2-1; the D call in the table, TRBD2, was not verified against the DNA. TRBV21-1 is recorded as a pseudogene. The CDR3 extends over 17 amino acids. CDR3 coding DNA: TGTGCCAGCAGCAATGGGAAGCGGGGTCGAAAATACAATGAGCAGTTCTTC. Protein product: CASSNGKRGRKYNEQFF.

V gene TRBV3-1 (or the pseudogene TRBV3-2) combines with J gene TRBJ2-1, with 8 bases that match TRBD2. Germline CDR1 is LGHDT and CDR2 is YNNKEL (reference sequence). The CDR3 consists of 15 residues. Losses at the gene ends were 4 bases for V and 9 bases for J; bases not matched to a gene: 11. Written as DNA, the CDR3 is TGTGCCAGCAGCCTCCTGGGGACTAGTCTTTTTGAGCAGTTCTTC. Its protein product is CASSLLGTSLFEQFF.